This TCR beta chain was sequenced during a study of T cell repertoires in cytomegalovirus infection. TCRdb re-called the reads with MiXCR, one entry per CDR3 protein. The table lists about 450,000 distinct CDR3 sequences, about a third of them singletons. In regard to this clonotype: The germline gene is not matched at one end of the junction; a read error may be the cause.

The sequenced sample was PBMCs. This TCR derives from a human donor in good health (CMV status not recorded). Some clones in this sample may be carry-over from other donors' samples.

The CDR3 loop reads CASSPGGSVTESFF. DNA of the CDR3: TGTGCCAGCAGCCCCGGAGGGAGCGTCACTGAATCTTTCTTT. The rearrangement joins TRBV6-6 to TRBJ1-1; no clear D gene. The CDR3 has 14 residues. Germline V gene lookup returns CDR1 MNHNY and CDR2 SVGAGI (reference sequence).